Here is one TCR beta chain with its context. As yet, its antigen is unknown. The sample is drawn from a study of T cell clones after liver transplantation. Across the whole study: HCV positivity affected three of eight recipients; the rest lacked autoimmune or viral indications. Study-wide results and limits: Post-transplant, graft-donor-reactive CD4 TCRbeta sequences in blood dropped significantly in most of the 8 subjects. Graft donor-reactive T cells may have migrated into the graft rather than being deleted.

Germline V lookup: CDR1 SGHTA, CDR2 FQGNSA. J was trimmed by 2 bases and V by 0 bases; bases with no gene match: 3. This CDR3 has 16 residues. Sequenced by immunoSEQ multiplex PCR; TCRdb stores in-frame clones only, minus some. This table holds some 45,000 clones, more than 70% found once. This TCR was recovered from a human patient who received a liver transplant. Some T cells may have originated in the graft donor. The chain recombines TRBV7-2 with TRBJ2-1, with TRBD2 matching over 8 bases. The sample consisted of CD4+ T cells from blood, taken 24 months after liver transplant. CDR3 residues: CASSLASGRAYNEQFF. The DNA for the CDR3 is TGTGCCAGCAGCTTAGCAAGCGGGAGAGCCTACAATGAGCAGTTCTTC.